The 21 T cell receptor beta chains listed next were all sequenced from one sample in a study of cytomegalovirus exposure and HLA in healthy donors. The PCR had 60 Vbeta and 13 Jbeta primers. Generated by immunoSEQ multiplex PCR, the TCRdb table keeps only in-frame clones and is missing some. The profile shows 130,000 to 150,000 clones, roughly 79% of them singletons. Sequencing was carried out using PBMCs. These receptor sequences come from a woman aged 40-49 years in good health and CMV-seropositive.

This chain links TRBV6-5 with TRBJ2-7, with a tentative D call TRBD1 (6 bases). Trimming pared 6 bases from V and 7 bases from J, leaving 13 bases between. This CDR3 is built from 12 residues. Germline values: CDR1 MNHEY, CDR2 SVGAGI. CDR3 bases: TGTGCCAGCAGACCAAGGGGGAATGAGCAGTACTTC. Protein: CASRPRGNEQYF.

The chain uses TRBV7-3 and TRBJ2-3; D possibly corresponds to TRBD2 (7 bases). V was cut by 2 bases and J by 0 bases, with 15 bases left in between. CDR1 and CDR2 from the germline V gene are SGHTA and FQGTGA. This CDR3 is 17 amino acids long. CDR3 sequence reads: CASSLFGGPDSTDTQYF. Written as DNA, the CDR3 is TGTGCCAGCAGCTTATTCGGGGGGCCCGATAGCACAGATACGCAGTATTTT.

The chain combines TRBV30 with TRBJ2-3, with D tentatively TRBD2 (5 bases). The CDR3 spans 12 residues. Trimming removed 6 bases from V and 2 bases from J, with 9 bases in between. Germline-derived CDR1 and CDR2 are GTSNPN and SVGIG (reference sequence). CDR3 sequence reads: CACGKTTDTQYF. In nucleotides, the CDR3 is TGTGCCTGCGGGAAGACCACAGATACGCAGTATTTT.

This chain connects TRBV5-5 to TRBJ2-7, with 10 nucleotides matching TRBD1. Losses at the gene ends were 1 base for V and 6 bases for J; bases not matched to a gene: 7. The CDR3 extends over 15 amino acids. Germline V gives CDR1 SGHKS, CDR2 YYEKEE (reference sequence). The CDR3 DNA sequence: TGTGCCAGCAGCTTGAACCATGACAGGGGGCCCGAGCAGTACTTC. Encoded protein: CASSLNHDRGPEQYF.

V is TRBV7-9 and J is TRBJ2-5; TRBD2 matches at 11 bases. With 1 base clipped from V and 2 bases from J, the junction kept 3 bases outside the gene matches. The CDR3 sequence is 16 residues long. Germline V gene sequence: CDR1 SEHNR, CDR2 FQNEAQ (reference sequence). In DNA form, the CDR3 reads TGTGCCAGCAGCTTAGGGCTAGCGGGGGGACAAGAGACCCAGTACTTC. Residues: CASSLGLAGGQETQYF.

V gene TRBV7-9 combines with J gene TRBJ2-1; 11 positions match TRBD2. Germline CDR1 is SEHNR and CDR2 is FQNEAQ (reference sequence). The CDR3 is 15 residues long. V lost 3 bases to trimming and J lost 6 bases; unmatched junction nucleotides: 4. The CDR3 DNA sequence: TGTGCCAGCAGCTTTTTAGCGGGGGGGCCCAATGAGCAGTTCTTC. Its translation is CASSFLAGGPNEQFF.

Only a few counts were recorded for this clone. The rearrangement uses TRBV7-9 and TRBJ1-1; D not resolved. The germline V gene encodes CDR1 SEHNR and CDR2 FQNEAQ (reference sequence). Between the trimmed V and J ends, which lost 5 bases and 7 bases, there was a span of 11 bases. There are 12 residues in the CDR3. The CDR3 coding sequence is TGTGCCAGCAGCCAGGAGGCAGTTGAAGCTTTCTTT. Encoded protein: CASSQEAVEAFF.

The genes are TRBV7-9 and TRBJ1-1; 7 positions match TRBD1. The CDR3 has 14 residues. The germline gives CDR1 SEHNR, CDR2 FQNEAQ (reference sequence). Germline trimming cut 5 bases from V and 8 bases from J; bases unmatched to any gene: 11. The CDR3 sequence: CASSQLGQATEAFF. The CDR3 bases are TGTGCCAGCAGCCAGCTCGGACAGGCGACGGAAGCTTTCTTT.

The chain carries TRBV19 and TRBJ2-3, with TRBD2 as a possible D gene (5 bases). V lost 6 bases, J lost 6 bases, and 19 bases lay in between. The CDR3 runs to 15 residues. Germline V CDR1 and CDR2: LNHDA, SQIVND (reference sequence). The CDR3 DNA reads TGTGCCAGTAGCCTCCCCGGGGTTCTCGGCGATACGCAGTATTTT. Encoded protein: CASSLPGVLGDTQYF.

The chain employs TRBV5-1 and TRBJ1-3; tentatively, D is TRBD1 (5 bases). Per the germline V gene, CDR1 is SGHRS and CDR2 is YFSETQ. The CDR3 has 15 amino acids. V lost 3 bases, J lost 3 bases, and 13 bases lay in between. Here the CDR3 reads CASSSTQGGGNTIYF. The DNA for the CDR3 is TGCGCCAGCAGCTCCACCCAGGGAGGTGGAAACACCATATATTTT.

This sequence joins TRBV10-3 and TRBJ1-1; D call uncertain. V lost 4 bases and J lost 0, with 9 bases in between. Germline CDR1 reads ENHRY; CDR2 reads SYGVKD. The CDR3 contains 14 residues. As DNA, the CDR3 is TGTGCCATCAGTGTTAATTCCGTGAACACTGAAGCTTTCTTT. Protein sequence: CAISVNSVNTEAFF.

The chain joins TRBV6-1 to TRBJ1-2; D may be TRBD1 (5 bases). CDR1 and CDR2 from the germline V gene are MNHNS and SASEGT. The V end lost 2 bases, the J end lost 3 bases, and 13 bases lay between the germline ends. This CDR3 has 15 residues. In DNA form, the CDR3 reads TGTGCCAGCAGTGAAAGGCAGGGCCTGGACTATGGCTACACCTTC. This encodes CASSERQGLDYGYTF.

Here the CDR3 reads CASSGDRDEQYF. The CDR3 nucleotides are TGTGCCAGCTCAGGGGACAGGGACGAGCAGTACTTC. The chain links TRBV18 to TRBJ2-7; 9 bases line up with TRBD1. V lost 5 bases, J lost 5 bases, and 1 base stayed unmatched. The CDR3 totals 12 residues. Germline CDR1 is KGHSH and CDR2 is LQKENI.

The CDR3 DNA reads as TGCAGCGTTGAAGATCTGGAGGGGACCGCAGATACGCAGTATTTT. Its protein is CSVEDLEGTADTQYF. This sequence joins TRBV29-1 and TRBJ2-3; TRBD2 might be the D (6 bases). Germline V gene sequence: CDR1 SQVTM, CDR2 ANQGSEA. This CDR3 has 15 residues. The V gene lost 0 bases and the J gene lost 4 bases, with 14 bases spanning the gap.

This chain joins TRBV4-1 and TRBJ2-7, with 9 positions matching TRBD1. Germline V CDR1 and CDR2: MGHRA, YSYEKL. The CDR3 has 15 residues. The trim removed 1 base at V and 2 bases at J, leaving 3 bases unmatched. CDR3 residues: CASSQGDRDAYEQYF. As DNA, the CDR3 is TGCGCCAGCAGCCAAGGGGACAGGGACGCCTACGAGCAGTACTTC.

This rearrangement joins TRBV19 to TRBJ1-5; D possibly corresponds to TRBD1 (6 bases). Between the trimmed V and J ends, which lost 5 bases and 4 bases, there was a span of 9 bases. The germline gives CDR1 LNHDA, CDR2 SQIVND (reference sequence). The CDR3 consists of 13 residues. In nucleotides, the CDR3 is TGTGCCAGTAGTTCCACAGGGAATCAGCCCCAGCATTTT. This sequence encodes CASSSTGNQPQHF.

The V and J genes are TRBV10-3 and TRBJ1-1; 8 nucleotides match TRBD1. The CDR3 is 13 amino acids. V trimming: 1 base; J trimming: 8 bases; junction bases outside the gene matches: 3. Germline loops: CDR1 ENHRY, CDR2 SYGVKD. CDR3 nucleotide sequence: TGTGCCATCAGTGAGTTCAGGACAGGGGAAGCTTTCTTT. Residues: CAISEFRTGEAFF.

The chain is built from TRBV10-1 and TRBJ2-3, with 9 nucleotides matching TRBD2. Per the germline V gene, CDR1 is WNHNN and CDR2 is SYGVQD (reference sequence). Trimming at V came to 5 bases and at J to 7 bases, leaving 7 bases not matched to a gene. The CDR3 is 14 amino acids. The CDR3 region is CASSSGTSSHTQYF. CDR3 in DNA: TGCGCCAGCAGTTCCGGGACTAGCTCGCATACGCAGTATTTT.

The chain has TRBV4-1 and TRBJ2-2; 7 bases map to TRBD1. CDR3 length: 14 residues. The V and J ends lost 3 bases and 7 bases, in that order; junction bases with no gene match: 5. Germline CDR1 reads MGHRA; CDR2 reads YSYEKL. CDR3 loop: CASSHPGQHGELFF. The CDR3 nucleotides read TGCGCCAGCAGCCACCCGGGACAGCACGGGGAGCTGTTTTTT.

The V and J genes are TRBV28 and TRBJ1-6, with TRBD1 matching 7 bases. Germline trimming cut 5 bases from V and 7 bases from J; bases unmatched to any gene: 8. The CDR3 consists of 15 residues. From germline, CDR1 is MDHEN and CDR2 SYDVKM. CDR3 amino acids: CASSLPDRNNSPLHF. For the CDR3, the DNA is TGTGCCAGCAGTCTCCCGGACAGGAACAATTCACCCCTCCACTTT.

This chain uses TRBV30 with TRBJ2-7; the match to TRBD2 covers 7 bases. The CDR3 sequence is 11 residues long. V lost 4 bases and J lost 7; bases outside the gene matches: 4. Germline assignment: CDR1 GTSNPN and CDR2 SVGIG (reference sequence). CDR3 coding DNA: TGTGCCTGGACTGGCGGGAGTGAGCAGTACTTC. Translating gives CAWTGGSEQYF.